The 17 T cell receptor beta chains below were found in one sample sequenced in a study of beta chain features in type 1 diabetes. Which antigens these TCRs recognize remains unknown. Since all of the isolated RNA was reverse transcribed, expressed TCRB transcripts were what got sequenced. Repertoires were generated with immunoSEQ multiplex PCR, while TCRdb's copy carries only in-frame clones and drops some. This table has some 150,000 clones, approximately 13% appearing once. Overall study findings and caveats: There was a moderate but significant shortening of TCRB CDR3s in all four CD4+ subsets of Type 1 diabetes patients.

Sequenced sample: central memory CD4+ T cells from blood. The origin of the receptors is a man younger than 35 with type 1 diabetes.

The chain employs TRBV10-3 and TRBJ2-7; the match to TRBD2 covers 8 bases. The CDR3 contains 16 residues. CDR1 is ENHRY and CDR2 is SYGVKD in the germline V gene. With 6 bases clipped from V and 2 bases from J, the junction kept 12 bases outside the gene matches. The CDR3 DNA reads as TGTGCCATCAGCCCCGGCCGCGGGGGGCTTACCTACGAGCAGTACTTC. Residues: CAISPGRGGLTYEQYF.

This clone was detected only a few times. This chain joins TRBV5-1 and TRBJ2-5; the D is unclear. This CDR3 has 12 residues. The germline V gene has CDR1 SGHRS and CDR2 YFSETQ. V was shortened by 0 bases and J by 3 bases, with 3 bases between the two germline ends. The CDR3 reads CASSLAKETQYF. CDR3 sequence (DNA): TGCGCCAGCAGCTTGGCCAAAGAGACCCAGTACTTC.

In this sample, this clone turned up a few times. V gene TRBV2 combines with J gene TRBJ1-3; possibly TRBD1 for D (5 bases). Trimming cost V 3 bases and J 3 bases, with 15 bases left between them. The CDR3 has 16 residues. The V gene's germline CDR1 is SNHLY and CDR2 FYNNEI. CDR3 in DNA: TGTGCCAGCAGTGAGGGCGACAGTTTAATTGGAAACACCATATATTTT. As protein: CASSEGDSLIGNTIYF.

There are a few counts of this clone. V gene TRBV15 combines with J gene TRBJ2-7, with a weak D call TRBD1 (6 bases). The CDR3 has 16 residues. Deletions cut 0 bases from V and 3 bases from J, with 15 bases between. The germline CDR1 and CDR2 sequences are LNHNV and YYDKDF (reference sequence). CDR3 sequence reads: CATSRDAQVRGYEQYF. The CDR3 nucleotides are TGTGCCACCAGCAGAGATGCTCAGGTCAGGGGCTACGAGCAGTACTTC.

This clone appeared a few times. This chain connects TRBV4-2 to TRBJ2-3; 7 bases agree with TRBD2. V lost 0 bases to trimming and J lost 1 base; unmatched junction nucleotides: 7. This CDR3 comprises 17 residues. Germline values: CDR1 LGHNA, CDR2 YNFKEQ. The CDR3 is CASSQDVTSRGTDTQYF. The DNA of the CDR3 is TGTGCCAGCAGCCAAGATGTGACTAGCCGAGGCACAGATACGCAGTATTTT.

This clone was found a few times. The same CDR3 can be traced to other DNA sequences in this sample. This sequence joins TRBV28 and TRBJ2-5; TRBD1 is a possible D gene (5 bases). Per the germline V gene, CDR1 is MDHEN and CDR2 is SYDVKM. The CDR3 runs 14 residues. V shed 2 bases and J shed 3 bases, with 10 bases lying between them. For the CDR3, the DNA is TGTGCCAGCAGTTTAAGGGGTCTGGAAGAGACCCAGTACTTC. Its protein product is CASSLRGLEETQYF.

This clone has a handful of counts. The rearrangement uses TRBV7-3 and TRBJ2-1; no reliable D call. CDR3 length: 15 residues. Looked up from germline, CDR1 is SGHTA and CDR2 is FQGTGA. The V end lost 6 bases, the J end lost 4 bases, and 16 bases lay between the germline ends. CDR3 sequence: CASSKDLQVYNEQFF. For the CDR3, the DNA is TGTGCCAGCAGTAAGGACCTCCAAGTGTACAATGAGCAGTTCTTC.

This clone was detected only a few times. V gene TRBV9 combines with J gene TRBJ1-1; 12 nucleotides agree with TRBD1. Germline CDR1 and CDR2: SGDLS and YYNGEE. Germline trimming cut 3 bases from V and 7 bases from J; bases unmatched to any gene: 7. This CDR3 has 15 amino acids. The chain's CDR3 is CASSARDRGLGEAFF. The CDR3 DNA sequence: TGTGCCAGCAGCGCTCGGGACAGGGGGCTAGGTGAAGCTTTCTTT.

The chain joins TRBV9 to TRBJ2-4; 9 nucleotides agree with TRBD1. With V trimmed by 4 bases and J by 2 bases, 4 bases remained unmatched. Germline V gene lookup returns CDR1 SGDLS and CDR2 YYNGEE. This CDR3 is built from 15 residues. CDR3 DNA: TGTGCCAGCAGCCCGGGACAGGGAACCAAAAACATTCAGTACTTC. Protein sequence: CASSPGQGTKNIQYF. Full variable domain (outside the CDR3, taken from reference TRBV9 and TRBJ2-4): DSGVTQTPKHLITATGQRVTLRCSPRSGDLSVYWYQQSLDQGLQFLIQYYNGEERAKGNILERFSAQQFPDLHSELNLSSLELGDSALYFCASSPGQGTKNIQYFGAGTRLSVL.

J is TRBJ2-5 and V is TRBV7-9; D is uncertain. CDR3 length: 16 residues. V lost 5 bases and J 7 bases, leaving 23 bases between the germline ends. Germline CDR1 reads SEHNR; CDR2 reads FQNEAQ (reference sequence). CDR3 nucleotide sequence: TGTGCCAGCAGCCTAGGTGGTGCCGGCGCAAAAGGGACCCAGTACTTC. Translating gives CASSLGGAGAKGTQYF.

This clone was found a few times. The chain recombines TRBV5-6 with TRBJ2-7; D gene uncertain. The CDR3 is made up of 15 amino acids. CDR1 is SGHDT, CDR2 YYEEEE, per germline. Trimming left V 0 bases short and J 0 bases short, with 10 bases between. CDR3 coding DNA: TGTGCCAGCAGCTTGGGTGGCGGATACTCCTACGAGCAGTACTTC. Its protein is CASSLGGGYSYEQYF. The whole variable domain, filled in from reference TRBV5-6 and TRBJ2-7, reads DAGVTQSPTHLIKTRGQQVTLRCSPKSGHDTVSWYQQALGQGPQFIFQYYEEEERQRGNFPDRFSGHQFPNYSSELNVNALLLGDSALYLCASSLGGGYSYEQYFGPGTRLTVT.

This chain links TRBV9 with TRBJ1-6; D is unclear. V lost 7 bases to trimming and J lost 0 bases, with 8 bases between them. The length of the CDR3 is 14 residues. Germline CDR1 is SGDLS and CDR2 is YYNGEE. CDR3 residues: CASSPSSYNSPLHF. Here the CDR3 DNA reads TGTGCCAGCTCCCCTAGCTCCTATAATTCACCCCTCCACTTT.

This clone was picked up a small number of times. The gene calls are TRBV29-1 and TRBJ2-5; 8 nucleotides match TRBD2. From germline, CDR1 is SQVTM and CDR2 ANQGSEA. The CDR3 sequence is 13 residues long. Trimming cost V 5 bases and J 2 bases; bases outside gene matches: 4. The CDR3 DNA is TGCAGCGTTAGCGGGGGTTTTCAAGAGACCCAGTACTTC. Amino acid sequence: CSVSGGFQETQYF. Filled out from reference TRBV29-1 and TRBJ2-5, the complete variable domain reads SAVISQKPSRDICQRGTSLTIQCQVDSQVTMMFWYRQQPGQSLTLIATANQGSEATYESGFVIDKFPISRPNLTFSTLTVSNMSPEDSSIYLCSVSGGFQETQYFGPGTRLLVL.

V and J are TRBV30 and TRBJ1-2; 7 bases fit TRBD1. The V gene's germline CDR1 is GTSNPN and CDR2 SVGIG (reference sequence). V lost 2 bases, J lost 5 bases, and 5 bases stayed unmatched. This CDR3 contains 13 residues. CDR3 protein: CAWSTPTGYGYTF. The CDR3 coding sequence is TGTGCCTGGAGTACTCCGACAGGGTATGGCTACACCTTC.

The chain is built from TRBV12-5 and TRBJ1-5; the D gene is possibly TRBD1 (5 bases). Per the germline V gene, CDR1 is LGHNT and CDR2 is FRNRAP. The CDR3 covers 13 residues. V gave up 5 bases and J gave up 4 bases, with 9 bases separating them. The CDR3 sequence is CASGPGGNQPQHF. The CDR3 DNA is TGTGCTAGTGGTCCCGGGGGGAATCAGCCCCAGCATTTT.

A few counts support this clone. The chain's CDR3 is CSVGLPSSYEQYF. The DNA for the CDR3 is TGCAGCGTTGGACTCCCTAGCTCCTACGAGCAGTACTTC. This sequence joins TRBV29-1 and TRBJ2-5; D is ambiguous. The J call may be in error: the DNA end matches TRBJ2-7 better. The germline gives CDR1 SQVTM, CDR2 ANQGSEA. The CDR3 covers 13 residues.

Only a few counts were recorded for this clone. The CDR3: CASSPEGEGQETQYF. CDR3 nucleotide sequence: TGTGCCAGCAGCCCCGAGGGGGAAGGCCAAGAGACCCAGTACTTC. V gene TRBV28 combines with J gene TRBJ2-5, with D maybe TRBD1 (6 bases). Per the germline V gene, CDR1 is MDHEN and CDR2 is SYDVKM. Trimming pared 6 bases from V and 1 base from J, leaving 15 bases between. This CDR3 is 15 amino acids long.